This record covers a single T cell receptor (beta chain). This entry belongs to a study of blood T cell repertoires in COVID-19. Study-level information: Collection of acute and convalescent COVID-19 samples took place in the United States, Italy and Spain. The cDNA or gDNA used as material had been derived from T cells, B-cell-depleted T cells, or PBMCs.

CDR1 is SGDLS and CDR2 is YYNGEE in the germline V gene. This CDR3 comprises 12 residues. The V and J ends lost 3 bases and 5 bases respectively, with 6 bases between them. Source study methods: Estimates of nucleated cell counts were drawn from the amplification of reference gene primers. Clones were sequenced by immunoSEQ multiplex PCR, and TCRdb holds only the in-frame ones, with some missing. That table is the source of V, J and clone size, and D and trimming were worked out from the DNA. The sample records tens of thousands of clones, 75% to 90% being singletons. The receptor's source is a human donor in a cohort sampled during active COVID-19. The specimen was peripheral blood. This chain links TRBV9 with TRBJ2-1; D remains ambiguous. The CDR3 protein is CASSALDNEQFF. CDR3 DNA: TGTGCCAGCAGCGCCCTTGACAATGAGCAGTTCTTC.